The rows below give T cell receptor beta chains drawn from one sample of a study of CD4+ T cells in melanoma. This table comes from immunoSEQ multiplex PCR, and its TCRdb copy is limited to in-frame clones, with some not included. The sample includes about 140,000 clones, over 90% of them seen just once. These receptors all stem from a human donor with melanoma. Both conserved end residues are part of each CDR3. The order of the fields is J gene, clone size, V gene, D gene, CDR3 DNA, CDR3 protein. A D gene is named only where the DNA matches it firmly. Clone size appears in some rows only: once, few, many, or a class for an expanded clone.

J: TRBJ1-6; size: few; V: TRBV11-1; D: .; DNA: TGTGCCAGCAGCTTAGCCTCTGGTCGGGGCCCCCTCCACTTT; CDR3: CASSLASGRGPLHF
J: TRBJ2-1; size: .; V: TRBV10-2; D: .; DNA: TGCGCCAGCAGTGATTTCAATGAGCAGTTCTTC; CDR3: CASSDFNEQFF
J: TRBJ1-1; size: .; V: TRBV4-1; D: .; DNA: TGCGCCAGCAGCCTGGCTGGGGAGAACACTGAAGCTTTCTTT; CDR3: CASSLAGENTEAFF
J: TRBJ2-2; size: .; V: TRBV25-1; D: .; DNA: TGTGCCAGCGGAGAAAGCGGGGAGCTGTTTTTT; CDR3: CASGESGELFF
J: TRBJ1-2; size: .; V: TRBV7-9; D: TRBD1; DNA: TGTGCCAGCAGCGCGGACAGGGACGGCTATGGCTACACCTTC; CDR3: CASSADRDGYGYTF
J: TRBJ2-3; size: .; V: TRBV5-6; D: TRBD2; DNA: TGTGCCAGCAGCTCGGGGACTAGGGCCACAGATACGCAGTATTTT; CDR3: CASSSGTRATDTQYF
J: TRBJ1-6; size: .; V: TRBV7-6; D: .; DNA: TGTGCCAGCAGCTTAGAGGCAGGCCCCGGTTCACCCCTCCACTTT; CDR3: CASSLEAGPGSPLHF
J: TRBJ1-2; size: .; V: TRBV21-1; D: .; DNA: TGTGCCAGGAAACCCTCGGGGGGGTTGGCGGCTAACTATGGCTACACCTTC; CDR3: CARKPSGGLAANYGYTF
J: TRBJ2-7; size: .; V: TRBV7-2; D: .; DNA: TGTGCCAGCAGCTCATACGGGGCCTCCTACGAGCAGTACTTC; CDR3: CASSSYGASYEQYF
J: TRBJ1-1; size: .; V: TRBV9; D: .; DNA: TGTGCCAGCAGCAACGCGGGAACTGAAGCTTTCTTT; CDR3: CASSNAGTEAFF
J: TRBJ2-7; size: .; V: TRBV4-1; D: .; DNA: TGCGCCAGCAGCCAAGCCGGGGGACTCCCGGGCGACGAGCAGTACTTC; CDR3: CASSQAGGLPGDEQYF
J: TRBJ1-1; size: .; V: TRBV28; D: .; DNA: TGTGCCAGCAGTTTAAGCACAGGGAACACTGAAGCTTTCTTT; CDR3: CASSLSTGNTEAFF
J: TRBJ2-2; size: .; V: TRBV2; D: .; DNA: TGTGCCAGCATCCCGATAGGGCGGAACACCGGGGAGCTGTTTTTT; CDR3: CASIPIGRNTGELFF
J: TRBJ1-1; size: .; V: TRBV7-2; D: .; DNA: TGTGCCAGCAGCCCCCCCGTTGGCAGGTTAGAGGCTTTCTTT; CDR3: CASSPPVGRLEAFF
J: TRBJ2-5; size: .; V: TRBV7-9; D: .; DNA: TGTGCCAGCAGGCCGTCGGCCGGAGCGGAGACCCAGTACTTC; CDR3: CASRPSAGAETQYF
J: TRBJ2-7; size: .; V: TRBV4-1; D: TRBD1; DNA: TGCGCCAGCAGCCAAGATGTATTAGGGGGCCTATACGAGCAGTACTTC; CDR3: CASSQDVLGGLYEQYF
J: TRBJ1-5; size: .; V: TRBV4-1; D: .; DNA: TGCGCCAGCAGCCAAGTCAAAGGCGCCCTCAATCAGCCCCAGCATTTT; CDR3: CASSQVKGALNQPQHF
J: TRBJ1-2; size: .; V: TRBV7-9; D: .; DNA: TGTGCCAGCAGCTTAGAAAGGGGGTTCTATGGCTACACCTTC; CDR3: CASSLERGFYGYTF
J: TRBJ2-5; size: .; V: TRBV4-2; D: TRBD2; DNA: TGTGCCAGCAGCCCAGCAGCCAGGACTAGCGGGGGGGCAGAGACCCAGTACTTC; CDR3: CASSPAARTSGGAETQYF
J: TRBJ1-1; size: .; V: TRBV5-1; D: .; DNA: TGCGCCAGCAGCCTACACCGGACGGGGAACACTGAAGCTTTCTTT; CDR3: CASSLHRTGNTEAFF
J: TRBJ2-1; size: once; V: TRBV11-2; D: TRBD1; DNA: TGTGCCAGCAGCTTAGATACAGGGGGCTGGAATGAGCAGTTCTTC; CDR3: CASSLDTGGWNEQFF
J: TRBJ2-1; size: .; V: TRBV20-1; D: .; DNA: TGCAGTGCGGATTACAATGAGCAGTTCTTC; CDR3: CSADYNEQFF
J: TRBJ2-6; size: .; V: TRBV5-8; D: TRBD2; DNA: TGTGCCAGCAGCTTGGTAGCGGGCTACTCTGGGGCCAACGTCCTGACTTTC; CDR3: CASSLVAGYSGANVLTF
J: TRBJ2-7; size: .; V: TRBV6-6; D: TRBD1; DNA: TGTGCCAGCAGTTACTCCGGGACAGCATATTACGAGCAGTACTTC; CDR3: CASSYSGTAYYEQYF
J: TRBJ2-2; size: few; V: TRBV27; D: TRBD2; DNA: TGTGCCAGCAGGCCCTACGCAGCGGGGACCACCGGGGAGCTGTTTTTT; CDR3: CASRPYAAGTTGELFF
J: TRBJ1-3; size: .; V: TRBV18; D: TRBD1; DNA: TGTGCCAGCTCACAAGACAGGGGTGGAAACACCATATATTTT; CDR3: CASSQDRGGNTIYF
J: TRBJ2-5; size: .; V: TRBV29-1; D: .; DNA: TGCAGCGTTGTAGGACAGATCCCCCAAGAGACCCAGTACTTC; CDR3: CSVVGQIPQETQYF
J: TRBJ1-2; size: .; V: TRBV6-6; D: TRBD1; DNA: TGTGCCAGCAGTTACACCGGGACAGGGTCGGGCTACACCTTC; CDR3: CASSYTGTGSGYTF
J: TRBJ1-3; size: .; V: TRBV7-2; D: .; DNA: TGTGCCAGCAGCACAAACCAAATAACTAATCCTCTTACTGGAAACACCATATATTTT; CDR3: CASSTNQITNPLTGNTIYF
J: TRBJ1-5; size: .; V: TRBV19; D: TRBD1; DNA: TGTGCCAGTAGTCCCGGACAGGTCAGCAATCAGCCCCAGCATTTT; CDR3: CASSPGQVSNQPQHF
J: TRBJ2-7; size: .; V: TRBV5-1; D: TRBD1; DNA: TGCGCCAGCAGCCTCCCCCGCGTGGGAAGTTCCGGGACAGGGGGCACCTACGAGCAGTACTTC; CDR3: CASSLPRVGSSGTGGTYEQYF
J: TRBJ1-2; size: .; V: TRBV6-1; D: .; DNA: TGTGCCAGCAGTGGCCGGGGGCGGGCGGATGGCTACACCTTC; CDR3: CASSGRGRADGYTF
J: TRBJ2-7; size: .; V: TRBV6-5; D: .; DNA: TGTGCCAGCAGTTACTCTTGGGGCTCTAACTCCTACGAGCAGTACTTC; CDR3: CASSYSWGSNSYEQYF